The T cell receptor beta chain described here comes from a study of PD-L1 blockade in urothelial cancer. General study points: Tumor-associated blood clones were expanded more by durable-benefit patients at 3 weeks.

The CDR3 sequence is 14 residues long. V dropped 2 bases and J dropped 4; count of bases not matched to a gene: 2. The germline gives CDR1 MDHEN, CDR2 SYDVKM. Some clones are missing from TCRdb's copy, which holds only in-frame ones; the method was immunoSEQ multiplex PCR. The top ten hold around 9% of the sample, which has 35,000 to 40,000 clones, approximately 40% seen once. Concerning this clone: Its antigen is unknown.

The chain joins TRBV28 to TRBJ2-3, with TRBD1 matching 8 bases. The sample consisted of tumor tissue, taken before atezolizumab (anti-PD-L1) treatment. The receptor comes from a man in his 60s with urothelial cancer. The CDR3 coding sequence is TGTGCCAGCAGTTTAGTACAGGGGGCAGATACGCAGTATTTT. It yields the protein CASSLVQGADTQYF.